Following are 9 T cell receptor beta chains from one sample sequenced in a study of early T cells in non-severe SARS-CoV-2 infection. MiXCR was run by TCRdb on the 5' RACE reads, yielding one entry per CDR3 protein. The data contain approximately 83,000 distinct CDR3 sequences, over 13% of them seen just once; the ten biggest clones take up under 4%. The specimen sequenced was whole blood. These receptors all come from an adult who was a healthcare worker with PCR-confirmed SARS-CoV-2 infection or an uninfected control (not recorded which).

At least ten counts were recorded for this clonotype. This chain connects TRBV20-1 to TRBJ2-1; D unresolved. V shed 3 bases and J shed 5 bases, with 8 bases lying between them. There are 12 residues in the CDR3. The germline V gene has CDR1 DFQATT and CDR2 SNEGSKA (reference sequence). This chain's CDR3 is CSARSENNEQFF. The CDR3 DNA sequence: TGCAGTGCTAGGTCAGAGAACAATGAGCAGTTCTTC.

This clonotype came up a few times. V and J are TRBV14 and TRBJ2-1; D unresolved. The CDR3 loop spans 13 amino acids. V dropped 2 bases and J dropped 10 bases, with 12 bases sitting between them. From germline, CDR1 is SGHDN and CDR2 FVKESK. Written as DNA, the CDR3 is TGTGCCAGCAGCCAAAGCATCCTCGGAGAGCAGTTCTTC. This codes for CASSQSILGEQFF.

V and J are TRBV2 and TRBJ2-1, with D perhaps matching TRBD2 (5 bases). The CDR3 length is 12 residues. In germline, CDR1 is SNHLY, CDR2 FYNNEI. V lost 6 bases and J 8 bases, leaving 11 bases between the germline ends. The CDR3 DNA is TGTGCCAGCAGGGACTTTAGGGATGAGCAGTTCTTC. Residues: CASRDFRDEQFF.

This clonotype was counted only a few times. The chain's CDR3 is CASSARGDSYNSPLHF. DNA for the CDR3: TGTGCCAGCAGCGCACGGGGGGACAGCTATAATTCACCCCTCCACTTT. The rearrangement joins TRBV11-2 to TRBJ1-6; the match to TRBD1 covers 7 bases. Trimming cost V 5 bases and J 3 bases; bases outside gene matches: 7. Germline CDR1 and CDR2: SGHAT and FQNNGV. CDR3 length equals 16 residues.

In its sample, this clonotype was seen a few times. The V and J genes are TRBV4-1 and TRBJ2-7; D gene uncertain. The length of the CDR3 is 12 residues. Germline V gene lookup returns CDR1 MGHRA and CDR2 YSYEKL. V gave up 0 bases and J gave up 3 bases, with 3 bases separating them. DNA of the CDR3: TGCGCCAGCAGCCAAGATTTCTACGAGCAGTACTTC. Translation: CASSQDFYEQYF.

This clonotype was observed a handful of times. This sequence joins TRBV6-4 and TRBJ2-7, with 9 bases aligning to TRBD1. This CDR3 contains 16 residues. Germline loops: CDR1 MRHNA, CDR2 SNTAGT. V shed 0 bases and J 2 bases; nucleotides not matched to a gene: 5. This chain's CDR3 is CASSDSRTGVTYEQYF. The CDR3, as DNA: TGTGCCAGCAGTGACTCGCGGACAGGGGTGACCTACGAGCAGTACTTC.

This clonotype has ten or more counts. The chain couples TRBV20-1 to TRBJ2-3; D unclear. The V and J ends lost 6 bases and 4 bases respectively, with 8 bases between them. CDR3 length: 11 amino acids. Germline CDR1 and CDR2: DFQATT and SNEGSKA (reference sequence). The CDR3 here is CSALISDTQYF. CDR3 coding DNA: TGCAGTGCCCTTATCTCAGATACGCAGTATTTT.

V and J are TRBV19 and TRBJ1-5, with 8 bases identical to TRBD1. Germline CDR1 LNHDA, CDR2 SQIVND (reference sequence). The CDR3 has 15 amino acids. With V trimmed by 5 bases and J by 4 bases, 7 bases remained unmatched. CDR3 loop: CASSQPGQVNQPQHF. CDR3 nucleotides: TGTGCCAGTAGTCAACCGGGACAGGTGAATCAGCCCCAGCATTTT.

This clonotype was observed at least ten times. The chain is built from TRBV4-1 and TRBJ2-3, with no clear D. The CDR3 covers 15 residues. Germline values: CDR1 MGHRA, CDR2 YSYEKL. The germline V and J ends were trimmed by 2 bases and 2 bases, with 11 bases remaining between them. The CDR3 loop is CASSQLQPSTDTQYF. As DNA, the CDR3 is TGCGCCAGCAGCCAACTACAGCCCTCCACAGATACGCAGTATTTT.